This is a list of T cell receptor beta chains from one sample in a study of T cell changes during pregnancy in multiple sclerosis. The method was immunoSEQ multiplex PCR; TCRdb's version includes in-frame clones alone and lacks a portion of them. The sample includes 65,000 to 90,000 clones, just over 90% seen only once; the top ten take 2.5% to 3%. The source material was peripheral blood, sampled in the first trimester of pregnancy. The receptors shown here come from a female donor with multiple sclerosis, enrolled in a pregnancy study. Each CDR3 is given with its conserved first and last residue. A D gene is named only where the DNA matches it firmly. Size tells how often a clone was seen (once, few, many) or the class of an expanded clone, and some rows leave it out.

d_gene	v_gene	abundance	j_gene	CDR3nt	CDR3aa
TRBD1	TRBV28	-	TRBJ1-2	TGTGCCAGCAGTCCCGACAGGGGGGGCTATGGCTACACCTTC	CASSPDRGGYGYTF
-	TRBV2	few	TRBJ1-2	TGTGCCAGCAGTGAGGGGGGTGGCTACACCTTC	CASSEGGGYTF
-	TRBV25-1	once	TRBJ2-7	TGTGCCAGCAGTTACAGGGTGGGCGAGCAGTACTTC	CASSYRVGEQYF
-	TRBV7-6	-	TRBJ1-5	TGTGCCAGCAGTTTCGGGGGGCCGAATCAGCCCCAGCATTTT	CASSFGGPNQPQHF
-	TRBV7-8	-	TRBJ2-3	TGTGCCAGCAGCTTAGCGGAGGTTCTAGCAGCAGATACGCAGTATTTT	CASSLAEVLAADTQYF
TRBD2	TRBV30	-	TRBJ2-3	TGTGCCTGGAGTAGGGGACTAGCGGAGCGCTACGATACGCAGTATTTT	CAWSRGLAERYDTQYF
-	TRBV27	-	TRBJ1-2	TGTGCCAGCAGTTTAACGGGGCAGGGGCACTATGGCTACACCTTC	CASSLTGQGHYGYTF
-	TRBV27	-	TRBJ2-5	TGTGCCAGCAGTTTATCCGGGGCGGGGAAGACCCAGTACTTC	CASSLSGAGKTQYF
TRBD2	TRBV7-6	-	TRBJ2-1	TGTGCCAGCAGCCCCGAACTAGCGGGAGGGCCGGGTGAGCAGTTCTTC	CASSPELAGGPGEQFF
TRBD1	TRBV7-8	-	TRBJ2-4	TGTGCCAGCAGCCCCCCGGGACAGGGCAACATTCAGTACTTC	CASSPPGQGNIQYF
-	TRBV19	-	TRBJ2-7	TGTGCCAGTAGTAGTCTCGGGGAAAGCTCCTACGAGCAGTACTTC	CASSSLGESSYEQYF
TRBD2	TRBV13	-	TRBJ2-2	TGTGCCAGCAGCTTAGGACTAGCGGGGGCCGGGGAGCTGTTTTTT	CASSLGLAGAGELFF
TRBD2	TRBV10-1	-	TRBJ2-7	TGCGCCAGCAGTGACTGGGAGCGGGATTGCGAGCAGTACTTC	CASSDWERDCEQYF
TRBD1	TRBV9	-	TRBJ2-1	TGTGCCAGCAGCTTTTCGACAGGGTGGTCCTACAATGAGCAGTTCTTC	CASSFSTGWSYNEQFF
TRBD1	TRBV5-4	once	TRBJ2-2	TGTGCCAGCAGCTCGACAGGGGGCACCGCCGGGGAGCTGTTTTTT	CASSSTGGTAGELFF
-	TRBV28	-	TRBJ2-2	TGTGCCAGCACCGAAACGATAGGAGCGGGCACCGGGGAGCTGTTTTTT	CASTETIGAGTGELFF
-	TRBV6-4	-	TRBJ1-1	TGTGCCAGCAGTGAGATTCCAGGGTCTGAAGCTTTCTTT	CASSEIPGSEAFF
-	TRBV5-1	-	TRBJ1-2	TGCGCCAGCAGCCTACAGGGTACAGGTGGCTACACCTTC	CASSLQGTGGYTF
-	TRBV30	-	TRBJ1-3	TGTGCCTGGAGGTCCCGAATACAGGGTGCTGGAAACACCATATATTTT	CAWRSRIQGAGNTIYF
TRBD2	TRBV4-1	-	TRBJ2-6	TGCGCCAGCAGCCAAATCAGAGCGGGATCGGGCTCTGGGGCCAACGTCCTGACTTTC	CASSQIRAGSGSGANVLTF
TRBD2	TRBV18	-	TRBJ2-5	TGTGCCAGCTCACCACCGACGCTAGCGGGGATCCAAGAGACCCAGTACTTC	CASSPPTLAGIQETQYF
TRBD1	TRBV11-2	-	TRBJ2-7	TGTGCCAGCAGCCCTGACAGGGAGTACGAGCAGTACTTC	CASSPDREYEQYF
-	TRBV6-5	-	TRBJ2-2	TGTGCCAGTCGTGGAACTAGCTTGGGCACCGGGGAGCTGTTTTTT	CASRGTSLGTGELFF
TRBD1	TRBV28	once	TRBJ1-6	TGTGCCAGCAGTCTACCCGCGGGACAGTATAATTCACCCCTCCACTTT	CASSLPAGQYNSPLHF
TRBD1	TRBV7-2	-	TRBJ2-5	TGTGCCAGCAGCTTAGGCAGGGGGGAGACCCAGTACTTC	CASSLGRGETQYF